The present entry profiles one TCR beta chain with its context. Its cognate antigen has yet to be identified. The input lacks base qualities; no much larger clone sits a single base away. The sample is drawn from a study of coeliac disease (dated by TCRdb to between 2021 and 2024). The study in broad terms: Each coeliac patient fell into one of three classes: newly diagnosed active disease, refractory coeliac disease type I, or disease kept under control by a gluten-free diet. Of the 30 or so patients in the full study, 22 had coeliac disease confirmed by serology and 8 were controls with non-small intestinal disorders. Next-generation sequencing of rearranged TRB and TRG CDR3 regions was used on small intestinal lymphocyte fractions taken from coeliac and non-coeliac patients. Because high-resolution HLA typing was not available, biased TRBV7-2 usage was queried as a proof of principle. The study set out to describe the TR repertoires of small intestinal T cells in active coeliac disease, refractory type I coeliac disease, and coeliac disease treated with a gluten-free diet. TRB sequencing worked for samples from just over 26 subjects, and these included 20 to 25 paired bulk unsorted intraepithelial and lamina propria cell samples. Results and caveats for the whole study, not just this receptor: Published gliadin-specific TRB sequences turned up in about 50% of the 18 coeliac lamina propria samples, compared with only 1 of 6 controls. The authors considered the approach unsuitable for unbiased detection of gliadin-specific T cells, which are scarce and rarely shared between patients. TRB repertoires were largely private; most amino acid sequences were unique to one sample, and V-gene usage did not differ significantly by disease group. Separating intraepithelial cells from lamina propria cells did not give high-purity fractions, so cross-contamination between the two compartments may have occurred. Lower clonality than in controls was observed in the TRB and TRG repertoires of active coeliac intraepithelial and lamina propria samples, suggesting that diverse T cells were recruited.

Cells were frozen in liquid nitrogen in DMSO/FBS as aliquots of about 500,000 cells, with a single aliquot from each fraction going to sequencing. Endoscopy and small intestinal biopsy were performed in all 30 or so patients in the study. Once intraepithelial cells had been isolated, the leftover biopsy tissue was digested with collagenase to release lamina propria cells. The Qiagen DNeasy blood extraction kit was used to extract genomic DNA from the frozen unsorted cell fractions. Libraries were made using the immunoSEQ multiplex PCR assay. In a multiplexed PCR, the TR loci were amplified; reverse primers were designed against J gene segments, whereas forward primers were designed against V gene segments. The Illumina HiSeq System was used to sequence the amplified CDR3 regions. As for the original processing: Closely related reads were merged with a nearest-neighbour algorithm so that PCR and sequencing errors were removed and data were collapsed into unique sequences. Repertoires were summarised by clonality and by T cell density, defined as TR molecules per amount of genomic DNA input. CDR3 amino acid sequences present in at least 80% of unsorted samples were defined as public TRs and were then tested for differential abundance between coeliac and control samples. Each lamina propria sample was queried against a list of 218 published gliadin-specific TRB sequences. Differences in clonality and density between disease groups were tested by Kruskal-Wallis tests, followed by Dunn post-tests. The table comes from immuneACCESS by way of TCRdb, which keeps in-frame sequences with V and J called. Part of the clones is missing from these tables; in studies checked, under half for an unresolved V gene and the rest for unknown reasons. V and J calls and clone size are those listed in that table; D and trimming were worked out from the DNA. The sample table records more than 6,500 clones; 55% to 75% of these occur just once. The ten most abundant clones make up around 4.2% of the sample.

From the germline V gene (reference sequence), CDR1 is LNHDA and CDR2 is SQIVND. The CDR3 goes from the cysteine to the phenylalanine over 20 residues. CDR3 DNA only is kept here, 60 bases in frame from base 1. Ends trimmed: V by 4 bases, J by 3 bases; bases unmatched to a gene: 17. The TCR comes from a young woman with active celiac disease. The sequence is built from TRBV19 and TRBJ2-5; the central 13 bases match TRBD2. The sequencing input was lamina propria lymphocytes from the gut. The sample's cell subset or site label, in plain terms: lamina propria cell (LPC) fraction of small intestinal biopsy. CDR3 region: CASSTYRVRTSGSWKETQYF. The DNA is as follows: TGTGCCAGTAGTACCTACAGGGTTCGGACTAGCGGGAGTTGGAAAGAGACCCAGTACTTC.